This T cell receptor (beta chain) stems from a study of cytomegalovirus exposure and HLA in healthy donors. Sequencing was performed with immunoSEQ multiplex PCR; in TCRdb, only in-frame clones are kept and a portion is missing. The sample has some 60,000 clones, 90% to 97% seen once. The donors were members of the validation cohort comprising approximately 110 subjects, separate from the roughly 690-subject first cohort. The sample was PBMCs. This TCR derives from a young man in good health and CMV-seronegative.

For the CDR3, the DNA is TGTGCCAGTAGTCTTAATGGCGGGAGGGCCTCAGATACGCAGTATTTT. It encodes CASSLNGGRASDTQYF. The V call is TRBV19, the J call TRBJ2-3; 9 bases line up with TRBD2. CDR1 and CDR2 (germline): LNHDA, SQIVND (reference sequence). Losses at the gene ends were 5 bases for V and 4 bases for J; bases not matched to a gene: 10. This CDR3 is built from 16 residues.